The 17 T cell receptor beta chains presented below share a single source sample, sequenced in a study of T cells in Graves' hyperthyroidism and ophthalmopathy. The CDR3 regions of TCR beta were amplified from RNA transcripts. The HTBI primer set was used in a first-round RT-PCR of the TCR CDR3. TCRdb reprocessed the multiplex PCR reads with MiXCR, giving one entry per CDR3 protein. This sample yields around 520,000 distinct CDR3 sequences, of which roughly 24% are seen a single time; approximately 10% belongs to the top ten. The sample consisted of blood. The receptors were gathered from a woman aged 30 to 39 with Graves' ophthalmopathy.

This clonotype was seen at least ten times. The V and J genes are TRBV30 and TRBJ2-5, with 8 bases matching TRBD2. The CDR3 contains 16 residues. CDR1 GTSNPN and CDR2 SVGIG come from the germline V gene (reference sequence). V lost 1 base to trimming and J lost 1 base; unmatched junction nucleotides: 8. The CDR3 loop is CAWSGITSGFQETQYF. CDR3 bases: TGTGCCTGGAGTGGCATCACTAGCGGATTCCAAGAGACCCAGTACTTC. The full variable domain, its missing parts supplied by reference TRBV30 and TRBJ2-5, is SQTIHQWPATLVQPVGSPLSLECTVEGTSNPNLYWYRQAAGRGLQLLFYSVGIGQISSEVPQNLSASRPQDRQFILSSKKLLLSDSGFYLCAWSGITSGFQETQYFGPGTRLLVL.

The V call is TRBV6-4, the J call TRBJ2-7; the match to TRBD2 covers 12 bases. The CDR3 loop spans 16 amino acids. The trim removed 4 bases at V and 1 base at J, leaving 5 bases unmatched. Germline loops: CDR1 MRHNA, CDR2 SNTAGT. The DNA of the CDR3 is TGTGCCAGCAGTGCTCGGACTAGCGGGGAGTCCTACGAGCAGTACTTC. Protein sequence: CASSARTSGESYEQYF.

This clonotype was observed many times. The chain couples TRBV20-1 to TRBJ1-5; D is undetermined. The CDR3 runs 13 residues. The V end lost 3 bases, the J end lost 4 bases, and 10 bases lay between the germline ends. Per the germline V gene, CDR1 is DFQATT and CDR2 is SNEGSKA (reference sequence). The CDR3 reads CSARGSGNQPQHF. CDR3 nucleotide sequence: TGCAGTGCTAGGGGCAGCGGAAATCAGCCCCAGCATTTT.

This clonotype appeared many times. The CDR3 spells CASSYGGGKETQYF. The CDR3 coding sequence is TGTGCCAGCAGTTACGGGGGAGGGAAAGAGACCCAGTACTTC. The rearrangement links TRBV6-2 or TRBV6-3 to TRBJ2-5; TRBD2 matches 7 bases. The CDR3 length is 14 residues. CDR1 and CDR2 (germline): MNHEY, SVGEGT. J gave up 3 bases and V 2 bases, and 3 bases lay outside the gene matches.

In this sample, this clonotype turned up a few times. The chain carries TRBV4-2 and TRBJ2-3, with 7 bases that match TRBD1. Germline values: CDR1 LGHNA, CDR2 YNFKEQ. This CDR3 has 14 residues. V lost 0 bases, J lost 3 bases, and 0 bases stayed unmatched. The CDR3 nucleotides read TGTGCCAGCAGCCAAGAGACAGGGACAGATACGCAGTATTTT. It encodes CASSQETGTDTQYF.

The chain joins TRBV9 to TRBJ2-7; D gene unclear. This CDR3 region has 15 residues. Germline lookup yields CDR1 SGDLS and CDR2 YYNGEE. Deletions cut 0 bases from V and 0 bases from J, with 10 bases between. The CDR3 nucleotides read TGTGCCAGCAGCGTAGGGCTGTTGAGCTCCTACGAGCAGTACTTC. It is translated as CASSVGLLSSYEQYF.

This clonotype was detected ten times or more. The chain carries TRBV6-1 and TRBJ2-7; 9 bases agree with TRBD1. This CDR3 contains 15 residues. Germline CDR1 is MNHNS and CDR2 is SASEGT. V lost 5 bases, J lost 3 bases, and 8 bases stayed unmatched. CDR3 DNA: TGTGCCAGCAGTCGCCGCCGGGACAGGGACTACGAGCAGTACTTC. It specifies CASSRRRDRDYEQYF.

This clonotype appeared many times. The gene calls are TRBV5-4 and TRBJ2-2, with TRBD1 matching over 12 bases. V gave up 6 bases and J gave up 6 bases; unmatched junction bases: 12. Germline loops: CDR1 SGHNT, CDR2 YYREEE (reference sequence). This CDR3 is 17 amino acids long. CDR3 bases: TGTGCCAGCACCTATCGCCCGGGACAGGGGGCGTCCGGGGAGCTGTTTTTT. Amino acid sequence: CASTYRPGQGASGELFF.

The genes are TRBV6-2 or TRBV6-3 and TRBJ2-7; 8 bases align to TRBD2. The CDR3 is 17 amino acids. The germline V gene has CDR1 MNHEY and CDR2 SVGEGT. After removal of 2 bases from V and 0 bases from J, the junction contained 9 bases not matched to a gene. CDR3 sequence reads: CASSYELAGGSSYEQYF. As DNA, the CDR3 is TGTGCCAGCAGTTACGAGCTAGCGGGCGGGAGCTCCTACGAGCAGTACTTC.

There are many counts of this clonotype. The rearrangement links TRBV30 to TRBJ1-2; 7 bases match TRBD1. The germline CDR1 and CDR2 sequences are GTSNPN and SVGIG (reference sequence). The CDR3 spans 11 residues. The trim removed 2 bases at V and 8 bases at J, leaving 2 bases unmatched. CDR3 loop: CAWSRTGGYTF. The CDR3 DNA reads TGTGCCTGGAGTCGGACAGGAGGCTACACCTTC.

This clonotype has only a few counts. CDR3 residues: CASAMTGFVVEQYF. CDR3 DNA: TGTGCCAGCGCGATGACAGGGTTTGTCGTCGAGCAGTACTTC. The chain combines TRBV28 with TRBJ2-7, with TRBD1 identical over 7 bases. This CDR3 has 14 residues. J lost 6 bases, V lost 8 bases, and 13 bases had no gene match. Germline CDR1 MDHEN, CDR2 SYDVKM.

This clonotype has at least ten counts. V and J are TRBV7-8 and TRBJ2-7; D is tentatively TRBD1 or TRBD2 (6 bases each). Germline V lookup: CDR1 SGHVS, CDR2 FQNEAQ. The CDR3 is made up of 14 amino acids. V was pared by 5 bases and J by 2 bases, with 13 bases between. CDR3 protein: CASSPSRGAYEQYF. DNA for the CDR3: TGTGCCAGCAGCCCGTCGAGGGGGGCCTACGAGCAGTACTTC.

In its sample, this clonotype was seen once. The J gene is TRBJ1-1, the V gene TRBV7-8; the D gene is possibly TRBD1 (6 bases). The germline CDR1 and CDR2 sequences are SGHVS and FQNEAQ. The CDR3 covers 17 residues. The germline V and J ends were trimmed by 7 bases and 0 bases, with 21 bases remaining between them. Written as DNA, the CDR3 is TGTGCCAGCATACCTCAGGGGACAATGAGAATGAACACTGAAGCTTTCTTT. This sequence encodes CASIPQGTMRMNTEAFF.

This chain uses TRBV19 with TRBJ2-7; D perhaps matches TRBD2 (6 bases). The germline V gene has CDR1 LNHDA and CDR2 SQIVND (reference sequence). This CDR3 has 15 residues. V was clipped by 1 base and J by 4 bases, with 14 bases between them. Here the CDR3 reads CASSIAKGGLYEQYF. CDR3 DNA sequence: TGTGCCAGTAGTATAGCTAAGGGAGGACTTTACGAGCAGTACTTC.

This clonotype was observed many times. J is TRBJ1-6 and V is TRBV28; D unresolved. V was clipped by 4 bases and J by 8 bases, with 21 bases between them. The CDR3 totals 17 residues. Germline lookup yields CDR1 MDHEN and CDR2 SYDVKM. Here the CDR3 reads CASSSLVGRGRDSPLHF. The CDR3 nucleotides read TGTGCCAGCAGTTCCCTCGTGGGCCGGGGAAGGGATTCACCCCTCCACTTT.

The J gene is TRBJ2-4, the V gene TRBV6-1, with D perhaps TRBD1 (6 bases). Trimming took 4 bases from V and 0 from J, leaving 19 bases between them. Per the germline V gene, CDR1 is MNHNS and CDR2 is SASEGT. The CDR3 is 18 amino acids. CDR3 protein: CASSADHRTGLAKNIQYF. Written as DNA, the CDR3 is TGTGCCAGCAGTGCGGATCATAGAACAGGGCTAGCCAAAAACATTCAGTACTTC.

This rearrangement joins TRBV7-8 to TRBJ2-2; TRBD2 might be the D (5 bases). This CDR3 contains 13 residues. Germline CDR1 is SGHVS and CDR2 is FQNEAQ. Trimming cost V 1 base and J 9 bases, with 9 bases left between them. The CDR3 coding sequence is TGTGCCAGCAGCTTAGAGGCTAGCCGGGAGCTGTTTTTT. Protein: CASSLEASRELFF.